Sequencing of this T cell receptor beta chain was carried out in a study of T cell repertoires in cytomegalovirus infection. Findings and limits, study-wide: The ex vivo response was dominated by HLA-C-restricted CMV-specific TCR beta clonotypes. The cumulative frequency of public TCR beta families distinguished individuals who carried CMV together with the relevant HLA.

TCRdb analysed the reads with MiXCR anew, one entry per CDR3 protein. The sample shows approximately 140,000 distinct CDR3 sequences, approximately 24% of them seen only once. Germline CDR1 MGHRA, CDR2 YSYEKL. CDR3 length: 15 amino acids. V trimming: 3 bases; J trimming: 6 bases; junction bases outside the gene matches: 5. In its sample, this clonotype was seen many times. The antigen is undetermined. The chain carries TRBV4-1 and TRBJ2-2; 9 bases map to TRBD1. Sequencing was carried out using PBMCs, sequenced either directly or after in vitro stimulation (not recorded which). The TCR was taken from a human donor in good health (CMV status not recorded). Some clones in this sample may be carry-over from other donors' samples. DNA of the CDR3: TGCGCCAGCAGCCAGGGGGACAGGGATGCCGGGGAGCTGTTTTTT. Amino acids: CASSQGDRDAGELFF.